The 29 T cell receptor beta chains given below trace back to one sample, sequenced in a study of radiation and T cells in renal cell carcinoma. TCRdb's copy holds only in-frame clones and misses some; the assay was immunoSEQ multiplex PCR. The sample has about 90,000 clones; 80% to 90% are singletons. Regarding time point: blood 4 weeks post-SBRT, at nephrectomy. As for treatment: 15 Gy SBRT to primary tumor, nephrectomy 4 weeks later. The material was blood, obtained from a patient whose treatment included radiotherapy and nephrectomy. These receptor sequences come from a man aged 55-75 years with renal cell carcinoma.

V is TRBV7-9 and J is TRBJ2-7; possible D gene TRBD1, 6 bases. The germline gives CDR1 SEHNR, CDR2 FQNEAQ (reference sequence). The V and J ends lost 0 bases and 6 bases respectively, with 6 bases between them. The CDR3 is 12 residues long. As DNA, the CDR3 is TGTGCCAGCAGCTTAGCAGGGGGCGAGCAGTACTTC. It yields the protein CASSLAGGEQYF. The complete variable domain, with remaining parts taken from reference TRBV7-9 and TRBJ2-7, reads DTGVSQNPRHKITKRGQNVTFRCDPISEHNRLYWYRQTLGQGPEFLTYFQNEAQLEKSRLLSDRFSAERPKGSFSTLEIQRTEQGDSAMYLCASSLAGGEQYFGPGTRLTVT.

V usage is TRBV19 and J usage is TRBJ1-5; 8 bases are a match to TRBD1. V was clipped by 5 bases and J by 6 bases; unmatched bases: 9. Germline CDR1 reads LNHDA; CDR2 reads SQIVND (reference sequence). CDR3 length equals 15 residues. The CDR3: CASSSKTGDRQPQHF. DNA of the CDR3: TGTGCCAGTAGTTCCAAGACAGGGGACCGTCAGCCCCAGCATTTT.

The DNA for the CDR3 is TGCGCCAGCAGCCTCCGGACAGGACGGGTTTTGACTAATGAAAAACTGTTTTTT. Encoded protein: CASSLRTGRVLTNEKLFF. V usage is TRBV4-1 and J usage is TRBJ1-4; 7 bases align to TRBD1. Trimming cost V 4 bases and J 2 bases; bases outside gene matches: 13. Germline assignment: CDR1 MGHRA and CDR2 YSYEKL. The CDR3 spans 18 residues.

The count of this clone is one. The chain links TRBV6-1 to TRBJ2-2, with D hard to call. Trimming took off 4 bases at V and 0 bases at J, with 6 bases between the two ends. Germline CDR1 reads MNHNS; CDR2 reads SASEGT. This CDR3 spans 14 amino acids. The CDR3 region is CASSVVANTGELFF. The CDR3 DNA reads TGTGCCAGCAGTGTGGTAGCGAACACCGGGGAGCTGTTTTTT.

The gene calls are TRBV9 and TRBJ2-3, with 8 bases fitting TRBD1. Germline CDR1 is SGDLS and CDR2 is YYNGEE. This CDR3 is 15 amino acids long. J was trimmed by 0 bases and V by 1 base; bases with no gene match: 1. Written as DNA, the CDR3 is TGTGCCAGCAGCGTACAGGGGGCGAGCACAGATACGCAGTATTTT. This translates into CASSVQGASTDTQYF.

The J gene is TRBJ2-2, the V gene TRBV5-1; weak D call: TRBD2 (5 bases). This CDR3 contains 16 residues. Trimming pared 0 bases from V and 0 bases from J, leaving 9 bases between. Germline CDR1 SGHRS, CDR2 YFSETQ. This chain's CDR3 is CASSLVGSANTGELFF. The DNA for the CDR3 is TGCGCCAGCAGCTTGGTAGGGAGCGCGAACACCGGGGAGCTGTTTTTT. Drawing the rest from reference TRBV5-1 and TRBJ2-2, the complete variable domain is KAGVTQTPRYLIKTRGQQVTLSCSPISGHRSVSWYQQTPGQGLQFLFEYFSETQRNKGNFPGRFSGRQFSNSRSEMNVSTLELGDSALYLCASSLVGSANTGELFFGEGSRLTVL.

V and J are TRBV5-1 and TRBJ2-7; 9 bases are a match to TRBD1. Germline-derived CDR1 and CDR2 are SGHRS and YFSETQ. This CDR3 comprises 14 residues. Losses at the gene ends were 2 bases for V and 4 bases for J; bases not matched to a gene: 4. CDR3 in DNA: TGCGCCAGCAGCTTACAGGGGGCGCGTTACGAGCAGTACTTC. Protein: CASSLQGARYEQYF.

V is TRBV6-5 and J is TRBJ2-7, with D maybe TRBD1 (6 bases). Trimming left V 6 bases short and J 9 bases short, with 18 bases between. Per germline, CDR1 MNHEY and CDR2 SVGAGI. The CDR3 extends over 13 amino acids. CDR3 DNA: TGTGCCAGCAGGGATTCAGGGGCTAGTCGGCAGTACTTC. This translates into CASRDSGASRQYF.

The chain uses TRBV11-2 and TRBJ2-5, with D hard to call. This CDR3 region has 14 residues. Trimming cost V 5 bases and J 1 base, with 11 bases left between them. Germline CDR1 reads SGHAT; CDR2 reads FQNNGV. CDR3 DNA sequence: TGTGCCAGCAGCCAGGAAGGTTCCCAAGAGACCCAGTACTTC. Protein sequence: CASSQEGSQETQYF.

This clone was picked up many times. The chain carries TRBV6-1 and TRBJ2-6; D may correspond to TRBD1 or TRBD2 (5 bases each). The V and J ends lost 4 bases and 4 bases respectively, with 8 bases between them. The CDR3 totals 14 residues. The germline CDR1 and CDR2 sequences are MNHNS and SASEGT. CDR3 amino acids: CASSVGEGANVLTF. The CDR3 DNA reads TGTGCCAGCAGTGTAGGGGAGGGGGCCAACGTCCTGACTTTC.

The CDR3 sequence: CASSLGSGRREQFF. CDR3 nucleotides: TGTGCCAGCAGCTTAGGCAGCGGGAGGAGAGAGCAGTTCTTC. V usage is TRBV13 and J usage is TRBJ2-1; 9 nucleotides agree with TRBD2. CDR3 size: 14 residues. V was pared by 0 bases and J by 10 bases, with 4 bases of the junction left unmatched. CDR1 is PRHDT and CDR2 is FYEKMQ in the germline V gene (reference sequence).

This sequence joins TRBV9 and TRBJ2-5, with TRBD2 matching 11 bases. V lost 4 bases and J lost 5; bases outside the gene matches: 4. From germline, CDR1 is SGDLS and CDR2 YYNGEE. The length of the CDR3 is 14 residues. The CDR3 DNA follows: TGTGCCAGCAGCCCACTAGCGGGAGTTGAGACCCAGTACTTC. This gives the protein CASSPLAGVETQYF.

This clone turned up a few times. The chain uses TRBV6-5 and TRBJ1-1; perhaps TRBD1 as D (5 bases). Germline V lookup: CDR1 MNHEY, CDR2 SVGAGI. The CDR3 loop spans 13 amino acids. Trimming removed 6 bases at V and 1 base at J, with 9 bases between. CDR3 DNA: TGTGCCAGCAGCAGGGAGCCGAACACTGAAGCTTTCTTT. This sequence encodes CASSREPNTEAFF.

The V gene is TRBV2, the J gene TRBJ2-2; D unclear. Germline lookup yields CDR1 SNHLY and CDR2 FYNNEI. V lost 3 bases and J lost 6, with 11 bases in between. The CDR3 is 14 amino acids. This CDR3 reads CASSEGIWPGELFF. The CDR3 region has the DNA TGTGCCAGCAGTGAGGGGATCTGGCCCGGGGAGCTGTTTTTT.

This rearrangement joins TRBV4-3 to TRBJ2-3; 7 bases line up with TRBD2. Trimming cost V 1 base and J 3 bases; bases outside gene matches: 4. Looked up from germline, CDR1 is LGHNA and CDR2 is YSLEER. This CDR3 has 15 residues. The CDR3 protein is CASSQVPSGTDTQYF. In DNA form, the CDR3 reads TGCGCCAGCAGCCAAGTACCTAGCGGAACAGATACGCAGTATTTT.

This chain joins TRBV5-4 and TRBJ1-2, with D possibly TRBD1 on 5 matching bases. Trimming removed 5 bases at V and 2 bases at J, with 13 bases between. Germline V CDR1 and CDR2: SGHNT, YYREEE (reference sequence). The CDR3 has 14 residues. CDR3 in amino acids: CASRLAGRNYGYTF. CDR3 in DNA: TGTGCCAGCAGGTTAGCGGGGCGAAACTATGGCTACACCTTC.

The V and J genes are TRBV29-1 and TRBJ2-7, with 9 bases matching TRBD2. V lost 5 bases and J lost 3; bases outside the gene matches: 5. The CDR3 runs to 13 residues. The germline V gene has CDR1 SQVTM and CDR2 ANQGSEA. The CDR3 loop reads CSVTSGRNYEQYF. The CDR3, as DNA: TGCAGCGTTACCAGCGGGAGGAACTACGAGCAGTACTTC.

The rearrangement joins TRBV5-6 to TRBJ1-4; possibly TRBD1 for D (6 bases). Germline CDR1 and CDR2: SGHDT and YYEEEE. Trimming shortened V by 0 bases and J by 0 bases, and 15 bases separated the two germline ends. This CDR3 has 18 amino acids. This CDR3 is CASSLDPRGRTTNEKLFF. CDR3 coding DNA: TGTGCCAGCAGCTTGGACCCCAGGGGAAGGACAACTAATGAAAAACTGTTTTTT.

V and J are TRBV11-3 and TRBJ2-1; 9 bases line up with TRBD1. CDR3 length: 14 amino acids. The V and J ends lost 8 bases and 10 bases, in that order; junction bases with no gene match: 12. Germline CDR1 is SGHNT and CDR2 is YENEEA. The CDR3 nucleotides are TGTGCCAGCTCCCGGGGACAGGGAGTGAACGAGCAGTTCTTC. Translated: CASSRGQGVNEQFF.

The CDR3 protein is CASSIGLGRGDTEAFF. The CDR3 bases are TGTGCCAGTAGTATTGGATTGGGCAGGGGGGACACTGAAGCTTTCTTT. The chain links TRBV19 to TRBJ1-1; 7 bases are a match to TRBD1. The CDR3 spans 16 residues. Germline V CDR1 and CDR2: LNHDA, SQIVND (reference sequence). V lost 3 bases and J lost 3; bases outside the gene matches: 10.

This clone has just one count. The rearrangement joins TRBV5-1 to TRBJ2-5; D is uncertain. The CDR3 spans 12 residues. CDR1 is SGHRS, CDR2 YFSETQ, per germline. V lost 0 bases, J lost 5 bases, and 5 bases lay in between. The CDR3 nucleotides are TGCGCCAGCAGCTTGGTTAGGGAGACCCAGTACTTC. Its translation is CASSLVRETQYF.

The chain couples TRBV27 to TRBJ2-3, with 8 bases lining up with TRBD1. The germline CDR1 and CDR2 sequences are MNHEY and SMNVEV (reference sequence). The CDR3 runs to 15 residues. J was trimmed by 2 bases and V by 3 bases; bases with no gene match: 4. CDR3 DNA sequence: TGTGCCAGCAGTTTGTGGGACAGGATCACAGATACGCAGTATTTT. Translated: CASSLWDRITDTQYF.

The chain combines TRBV28 with TRBJ2-1, with 9 bases identical to TRBD2. CDR3 length: 14 amino acids. Germline CDR1 and CDR2: MDHEN and SYDVKM. V was pared by 7 bases and J by 6 bases, with 7 bases of the junction left unmatched. Written as DNA, the CDR3 is TGTGCCAGCATGAAAGCGGGGGGTCGCAATGAGCAGTTCTTC. The encoded protein is CASMKAGGRNEQFF.

The chain employs TRBV19 and TRBJ2-3; TRBD1 agrees at 7 bases. The CDR3 extends over 16 amino acids. CDR1 is LNHDA and CDR2 is SQIVND in the germline V gene (reference sequence). The J segment lost 1 base and the V segment lost 5 bases, leaving 9 bases of the junction unmatched. The CDR3 coding sequence is TGTGCCAGTAGTGTCCCTACAGGGGATCGCACAGATACGCAGTATTTT. This encodes CASSVPTGDRTDTQYF.

The V call is TRBV7-3, the J call TRBJ1-3; 7 positions match TRBD1. The ends lost 5 bases at V and 0 bases at J; junction bases unmatched: 4. This CDR3 region has 15 residues. Looked up from germline, CDR1 is SGHTA and CDR2 is FQGTGA. The DNA of the CDR3 is TGTGCCAGCAGCCGAGGGGGCCTCTCTGGAAACACCATATATTTT. This encodes CASSRGGLSGNTIYF.

The gene calls are TRBV19 and TRBJ2-5; 12 bases agree with TRBD2. Germline CDR1 LNHDA, CDR2 SQIVND (reference sequence). Trimming removed 4 bases from V and 1 base from J; junction bases left unmatched: 4. The CDR3 is 16 amino acids. The CDR3, as DNA: TGTGCCAGTAGTACTCGGACTAGCGGGGTCCAAGAGACCCAGTACTTC. It is translated as CASSTRTSGVQETQYF.

There are a few counts of this clone. The chain uses TRBV7-9 and TRBJ1-1; 8 positions match TRBD1. Germline loops: CDR1 SEHNR, CDR2 FQNEAQ (reference sequence). Unmatched junction bases numbered 9, after V lost 7 bases and J lost 11 bases. The CDR3 covers 12 residues. The CDR3 protein is CASNIQGAGAFF. The CDR3 DNA follows: TGTGCCAGCAACATTCAGGGGGCTGGGGCTTTCTTT.

The rearrangement joins TRBV5-1 to TRBJ1-1; 7 nucleotides match TRBD1. The junction had 5 bases not matched to a gene; V was cut back by 2 bases and J by 1 base. Germline CDR1 is SGHRS and CDR2 is YFSETQ. The CDR3 covers 15 residues. The DNA of the CDR3 is TGCGCCAGCAGCTTTTTTACAGGGGAGAACACTGAAGCTTTCTTT. Translating gives CASSFFTGENTEAFF.

This chain's CDR3 is CASSPPAAAKNIQYF. The CDR3 DNA is TGTGCCAGCAGTCCCCCAGCAGCGGCCAAAAACATTCAGTACTTC. V and J are TRBV28 and TRBJ2-4; D is unclear. The length of the CDR3 is 15 residues. V was shortened by 5 bases and J by 1 base, with 12 bases between the two germline ends. The germline CDR1 and CDR2 sequences are MDHEN and SYDVKM.